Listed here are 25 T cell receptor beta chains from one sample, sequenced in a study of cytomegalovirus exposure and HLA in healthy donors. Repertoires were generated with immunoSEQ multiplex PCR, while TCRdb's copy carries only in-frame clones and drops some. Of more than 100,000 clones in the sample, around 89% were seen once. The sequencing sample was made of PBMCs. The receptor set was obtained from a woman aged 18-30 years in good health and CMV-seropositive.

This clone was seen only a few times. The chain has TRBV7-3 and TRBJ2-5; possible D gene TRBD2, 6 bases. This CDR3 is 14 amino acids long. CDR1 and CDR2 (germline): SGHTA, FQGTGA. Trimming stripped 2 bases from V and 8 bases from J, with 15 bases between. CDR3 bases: TGTGCCAGCAGCTTAGGGGTTGGGGGGAACACCCAGTACTTC. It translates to CASSLGVGGNTQYF.

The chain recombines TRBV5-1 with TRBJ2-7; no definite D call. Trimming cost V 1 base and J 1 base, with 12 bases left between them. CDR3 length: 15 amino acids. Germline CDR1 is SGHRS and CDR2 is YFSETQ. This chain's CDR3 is CASSLISQKSYEQYF. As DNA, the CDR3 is TGCGCCAGCAGCTTGATATCACAGAAGTCCTACGAGCAGTACTTC.

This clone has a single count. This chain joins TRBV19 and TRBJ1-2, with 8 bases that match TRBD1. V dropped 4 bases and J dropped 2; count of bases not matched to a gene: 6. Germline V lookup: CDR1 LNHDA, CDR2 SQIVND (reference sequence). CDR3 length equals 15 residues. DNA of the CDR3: TGTGCCAGTAGTACTTCAGGGGGCCTGAACTATGGCTACACCTTC. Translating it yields CASSTSGGLNYGYTF.

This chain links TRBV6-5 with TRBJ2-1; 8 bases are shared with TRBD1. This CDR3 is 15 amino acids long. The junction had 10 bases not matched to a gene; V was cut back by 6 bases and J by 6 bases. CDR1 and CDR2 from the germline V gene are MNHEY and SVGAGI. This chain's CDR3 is CASRKQGVGPNEQFF. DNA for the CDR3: TGTGCCAGCAGAAAACAGGGGGTGGGCCCCAATGAGCAGTTCTTC.

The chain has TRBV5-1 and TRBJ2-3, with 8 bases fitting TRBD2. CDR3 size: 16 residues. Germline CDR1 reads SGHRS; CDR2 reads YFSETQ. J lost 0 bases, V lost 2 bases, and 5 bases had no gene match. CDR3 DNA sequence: TGCGCCAGCAGCTTTTTAGCGGGGTCTAGCACAGATACGCAGTATTTT. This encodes CASSFLAGSSTDTQYF.

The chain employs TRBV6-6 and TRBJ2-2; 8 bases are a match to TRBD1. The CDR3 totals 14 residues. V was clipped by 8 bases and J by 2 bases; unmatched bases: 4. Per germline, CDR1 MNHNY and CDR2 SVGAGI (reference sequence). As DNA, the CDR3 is TGTGCCAGCCTGGACAGGGTTAACACCGGGGAGCTGTTTTTT. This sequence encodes CASLDRVNTGELFF.

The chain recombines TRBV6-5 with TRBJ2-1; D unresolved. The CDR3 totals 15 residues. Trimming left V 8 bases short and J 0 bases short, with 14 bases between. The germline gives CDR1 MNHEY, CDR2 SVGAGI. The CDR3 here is CASQRRRSSYNEQFF. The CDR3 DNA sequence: TGTGCCAGCCAGCGCCGACGGAGCTCCTACAATGAGCAGTTCTTC.

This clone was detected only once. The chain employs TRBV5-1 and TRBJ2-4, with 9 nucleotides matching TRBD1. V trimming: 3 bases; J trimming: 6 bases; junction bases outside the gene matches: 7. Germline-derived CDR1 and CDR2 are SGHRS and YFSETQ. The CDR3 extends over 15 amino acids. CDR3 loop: CASSSIPGQGNIQYF. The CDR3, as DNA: TGCGCCAGCAGCTCAATACCGGGACAGGGAAACATTCAGTACTTC.

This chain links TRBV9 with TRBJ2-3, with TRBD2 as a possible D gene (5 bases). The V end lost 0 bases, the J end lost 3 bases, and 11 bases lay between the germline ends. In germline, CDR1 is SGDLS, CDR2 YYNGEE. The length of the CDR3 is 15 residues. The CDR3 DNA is TGTGCCAGCAGCGTAGATCCGGGAAAGACAGATACGCAGTATTTT. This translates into CASSVDPGKTDTQYF.

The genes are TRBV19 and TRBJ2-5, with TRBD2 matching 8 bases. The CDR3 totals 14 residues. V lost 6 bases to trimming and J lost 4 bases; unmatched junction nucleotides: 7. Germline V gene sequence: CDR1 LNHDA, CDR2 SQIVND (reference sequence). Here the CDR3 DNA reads TGTGCCAGTAGCTCCGGGAGGGGGGGAGAGACCCAGTACTTC. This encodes CASSSGRGGETQYF.

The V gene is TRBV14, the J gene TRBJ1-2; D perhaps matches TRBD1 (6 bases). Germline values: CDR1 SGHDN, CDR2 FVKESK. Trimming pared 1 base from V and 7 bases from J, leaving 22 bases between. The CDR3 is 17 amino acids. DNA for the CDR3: TGTGCCAGCAGCCAAGTCCTCGGGACACCCGAGCATGGTGGCTACACCTTC. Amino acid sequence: CASSQVLGTPEHGGYTF.

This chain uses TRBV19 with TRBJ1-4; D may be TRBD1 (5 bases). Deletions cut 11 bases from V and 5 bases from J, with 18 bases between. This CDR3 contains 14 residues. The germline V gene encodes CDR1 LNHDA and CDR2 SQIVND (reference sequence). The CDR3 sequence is CASGDVTRNEKLFF. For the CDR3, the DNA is TGTGCCTCGGGGGACGTAACTAGGAATGAAAAACTGTTTTTT.

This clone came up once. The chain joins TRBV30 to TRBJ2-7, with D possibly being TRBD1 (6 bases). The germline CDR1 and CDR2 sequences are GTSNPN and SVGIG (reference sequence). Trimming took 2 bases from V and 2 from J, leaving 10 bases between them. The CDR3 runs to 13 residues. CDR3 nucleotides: TGTGCCTGGAGTTCTGGGACACCCTACGAGCAGTACTTC. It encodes CAWSSGTPYEQYF.

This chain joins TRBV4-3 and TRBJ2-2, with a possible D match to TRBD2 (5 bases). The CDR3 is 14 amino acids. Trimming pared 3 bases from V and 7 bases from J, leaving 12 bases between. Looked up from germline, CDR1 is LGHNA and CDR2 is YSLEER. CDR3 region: CASSHREGNGELFF. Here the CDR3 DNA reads TGCGCCAGCAGCCATCGAGAGGGAAACGGGGAGCTGTTTTTT.

The CDR3: CACLSSRRAEAFF. The CDR3 bases are TGTGCCTGCCTCTCGAGTAGGAGGGCTGAAGCTTTCTTT. V is TRBV27 and J is TRBJ1-1; D is undetermined. V lost 11 bases and J lost 6, with 19 bases in between. Germline lookup yields CDR1 MNHEY and CDR2 SMNVEV (reference sequence). This CDR3 is 13 amino acids long.

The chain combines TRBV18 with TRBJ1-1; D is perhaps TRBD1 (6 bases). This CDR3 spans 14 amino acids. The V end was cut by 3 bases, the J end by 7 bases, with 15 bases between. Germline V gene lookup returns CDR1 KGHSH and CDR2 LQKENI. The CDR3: CASSPRTENGEAFF. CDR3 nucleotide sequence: TGTGCCAGCTCACCCCGGACAGAGAACGGTGAAGCTTTCTTT.

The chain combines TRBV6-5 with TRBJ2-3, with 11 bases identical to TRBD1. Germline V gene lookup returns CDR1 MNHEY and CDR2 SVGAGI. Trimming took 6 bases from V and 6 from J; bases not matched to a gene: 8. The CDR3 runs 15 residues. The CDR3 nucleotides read TGTGCCAGCAGGTCGGACAGGGGGCAGTCGGATACGCAGTATTTT. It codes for CASRSDRGQSDTQYF.

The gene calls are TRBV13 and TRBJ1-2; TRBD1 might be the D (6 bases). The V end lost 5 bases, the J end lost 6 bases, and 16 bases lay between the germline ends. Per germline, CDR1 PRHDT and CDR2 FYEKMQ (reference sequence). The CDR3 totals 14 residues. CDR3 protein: CASSGRTAVHGYTF. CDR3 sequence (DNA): TGTGCCAGCAGCGGACGGACAGCCGTGCATGGCTACACCTTC.

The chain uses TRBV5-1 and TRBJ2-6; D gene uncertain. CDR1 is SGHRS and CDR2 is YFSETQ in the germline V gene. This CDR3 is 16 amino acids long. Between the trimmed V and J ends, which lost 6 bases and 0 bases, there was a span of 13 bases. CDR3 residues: CASIRSPDSGANVLTF. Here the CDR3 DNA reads TGCGCCAGCATACGATCTCCAGACTCTGGGGCCAACGTCCTGACTTTC.

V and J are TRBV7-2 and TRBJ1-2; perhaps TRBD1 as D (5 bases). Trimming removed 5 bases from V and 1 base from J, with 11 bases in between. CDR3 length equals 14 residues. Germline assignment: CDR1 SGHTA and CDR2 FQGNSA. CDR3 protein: CASSPGYDNYGYTF. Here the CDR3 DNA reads TGTGCCAGCAGCCCAGGGTATGATAACTATGGCTACACCTTC.

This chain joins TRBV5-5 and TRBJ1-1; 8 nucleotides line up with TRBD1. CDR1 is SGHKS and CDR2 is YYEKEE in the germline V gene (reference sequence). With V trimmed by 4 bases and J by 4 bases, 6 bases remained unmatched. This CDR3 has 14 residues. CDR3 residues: CASSLDRASTEAFF. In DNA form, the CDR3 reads TGTGCCAGCAGCCTGGACAGGGCGAGCACTGAAGCTTTCTTT.

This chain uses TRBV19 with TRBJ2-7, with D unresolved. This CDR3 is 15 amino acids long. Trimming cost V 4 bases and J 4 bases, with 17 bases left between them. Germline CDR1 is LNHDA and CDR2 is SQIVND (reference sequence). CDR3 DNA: TGTGCCAGTAGTAGCCGAGGTAGTGAGAGATACGAGCAGTACTTC. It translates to CASSSRGSERYEQYF.

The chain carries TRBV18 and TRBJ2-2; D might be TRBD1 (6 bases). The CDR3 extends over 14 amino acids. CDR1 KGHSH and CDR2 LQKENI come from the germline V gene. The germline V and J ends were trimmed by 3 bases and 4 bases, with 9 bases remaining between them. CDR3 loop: CASSPAGATGELFF. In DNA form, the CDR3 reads TGTGCCAGCTCACCGGCAGGGGCCACCGGGGAGCTGTTTTTT. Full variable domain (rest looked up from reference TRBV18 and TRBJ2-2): NAGVMQNPRHLVRRRGQEARLRCSPMKGHSHVYWYRQLPEEGLKFMVYLQKENIIDESGMPKERFSAEFPKEGPSILRIQQVVRGDSAAYFCASSPAGATGELFFGEGSRLTVL.

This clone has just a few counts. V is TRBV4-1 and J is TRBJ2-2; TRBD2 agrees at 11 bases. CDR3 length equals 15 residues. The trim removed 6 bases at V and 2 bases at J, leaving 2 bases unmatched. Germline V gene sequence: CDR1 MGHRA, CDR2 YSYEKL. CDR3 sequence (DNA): TGCGCCAGCAGTGGGACTAGCGGCAACACCGGGGAGCTGTTTTTT. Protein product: CASSGTSGNTGELFF.

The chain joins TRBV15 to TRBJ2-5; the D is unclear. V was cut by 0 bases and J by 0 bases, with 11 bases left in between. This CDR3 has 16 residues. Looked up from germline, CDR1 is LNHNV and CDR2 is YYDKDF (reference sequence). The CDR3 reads CATSRDRRLNQETQYF. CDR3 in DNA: TGTGCCACCAGCAGAGACCGGCGGCTGAACCAAGAGACCCAGTACTTC.